The 18 T cell receptor beta chains below were found in one sample sequenced in a study of T cells in Graves' hyperthyroidism and ophthalmopathy. RNA transcripts were the template for amplifying TCR beta CDR3 regions. The TCR CDR3 first-round RT-PCR relied on the HTBI primer set. MiXCR, applied by TCRdb to the multiplex PCR reads, yields one record per CDR3 protein. The data hold 540,000 or so distinct CDR3 sequences, with about 15% observed a single time. The sample taken for sequencing was blood. These receptors were taken from a woman aged 30 to 39 with Graves' hyperthyroidism.

The chain combines TRBV4-1 with TRBJ2-5, with TRBD1 matching over 7 bases. Trimming took 4 bases from V and 4 from J; bases not matched to a gene: 9. This CDR3 comprises 15 residues. Per the germline V gene, CDR1 is MGHRA and CDR2 is YSYEKL. Here the CDR3 DNA reads TGCGCCAGCAGCCGCCTTGACAGGGCGAGAGAGACCCAGTACTTC. Translated: CASSRLDRARETQYF.

DNA for the CDR3: TGTGCCTGGGCCAGCGGGACTAGCGTTTACAATGAGCAGTTCTTC. Translating gives CAWASGTSVYNEQFF. The rearrangement links TRBV30 to TRBJ2-1, with TRBD2 matching over 10 bases. After removal of 5 bases from V and 4 bases from J, the junction contained 8 bases not matched to a gene. This CDR3 has 15 residues. CDR1 is GTSNPN and CDR2 is SVGIG in the germline V gene (reference sequence).

This clonotype was observed a handful of times. The chain is built from TRBV4-1 and TRBJ2-3; 8 bases fit TRBD1. V was clipped by 1 base and J by 6 bases; unmatched bases: 12. CDR3 length equals 17 residues. Germline CDR1 is MGHRA and CDR2 is YSYEKL. In DNA form, the CDR3 reads TGCGCCAGCAGCCAAGCACTTTCCGACAGGGGTTGGGATACGCAGTATTTT. Its translation is CASSQALSDRGWDTQYF.

The chain is built from TRBV6-5 and TRBJ1-4; TRBD1 matches at 7 bases. Germline values: CDR1 MNHEY, CDR2 SVGAGI. V trimming: 4 bases; J trimming: 5 bases; junction bases outside the gene matches: 4. The CDR3 is made up of 14 amino acids. This chain's CDR3 is CASSWTGTNEKLFF. CDR3 nucleotide sequence: TGTGCCAGCAGTTGGACAGGCACGAATGAAAAACTGTTTTTT.

The chain combines TRBV5-6 with TRBJ2-7; D not resolved. Between the trimmed V and J ends, which lost 0 bases and 2 bases, there was a span of 9 bases. Looked up from germline, CDR1 is SGHDT and CDR2 is YYEEEE. The CDR3 extends over 14 amino acids. This CDR3 reads CASSLDGTTYEQYF. CDR3 nucleotide sequence: TGTGCCAGCAGCTTGGATGGCACGACCTACGAGCAGTACTTC.

V and J are TRBV6-1 and TRBJ1-1; D call uncertain. V lost 6 bases to trimming and J lost 1 base, with 12 bases between them. This CDR3 has 14 residues. The V gene's germline CDR1 is MNHNS and CDR2 SASEGT. CDR3 DNA sequence: TGTGCCAGCAGCGAGCAGACTGCGAACACTGAAGCTTTCTTT. Its translation: CASSEQTANTEAFF.

This clonotype was counted many times. The CDR3 spells CASSYSLGQAMNTEAFF. CDR3 sequence (DNA): TGTGCCAGCAGTTACTCGTTAGGACAGGCCATGAACACTGAAGCTTTCTTT. This rearrangement joins TRBV6-2 or TRBV6-3 to TRBJ1-1; 7 bases map to TRBD1. The CDR3 runs to 17 residues. The trim removed 0 bases at V and 0 bases at J, leaving 7 bases unmatched. Germline values: CDR1 MNHEY, CDR2 SVGEGT.

This clonotype was found many times. The CDR3 spells CATSRGGTSTGELFF. As DNA, the CDR3 is TGTGCCACCAGCAGAGGTGGGACCAGCACCGGGGAGCTGTTTTTT. V gene TRBV15 combines with J gene TRBJ2-2; TRBD1 or TRBD2 may be the D gene (5 bases each). V lost 1 base and J 4 bases, leaving 10 bases between the germline ends. Germline loops: CDR1 LNHNV, CDR2 YYDKDF (reference sequence). This CDR3 has 15 residues.

At least ten counts were recorded for this clonotype. The chain links TRBV6-1 to TRBJ2-3, with a possible D match to TRBD1 (5 bases). The CDR3 totals 17 residues. CDR1 MNHNS and CDR2 SASEGT come from the germline V gene. V dropped 1 base and J dropped 8 bases, with 22 bases sitting between them. The CDR3 here is CASSEELGQAVQGTQYF. CDR3 sequence (DNA): TGTGCCAGCAGTGAAGAACTTGGGCAGGCCGTTCAGGGTACGCAGTATTTT.

This clonotype was found many times. V usage is TRBV7-3 and J usage is TRBJ2-3; 9 positions match TRBD2. Germline trimming cut 4 bases from V and 2 bases from J; bases unmatched to any gene: 4. The germline V gene encodes CDR1 SGHTA and CDR2 FQGTGA. The CDR3 has 15 residues. The CDR3 nucleotides are TGTGCCAGCAGCTATAGCGGGAGCGCCACAGATACGCAGTATTTT. Translated: CASSYSGSATDTQYF.

In its sample, this clonotype was seen many times. The V call is TRBV4-3, the J call TRBJ2-7; D perhaps matches TRBD1 (6 bases). CDR1 is LGHNA, CDR2 YSLEER, per germline. This CDR3 is built from 15 residues. Trimming left V 0 bases short and J 5 bases short, with 14 bases between. This CDR3 is CASSQDRVQGDEQYF. The CDR3 region has the DNA TGCGCCAGCAGCCAAGATCGTGTACAGGGAGACGAGCAGTACTTC.

The chain recombines TRBV7-9 with TRBJ2-7, with D perhaps matching TRBD2 (5 bases). The CDR3 has 15 amino acids. Between the trimmed V and J ends, which lost 4 bases and 0 bases, there was a span of 13 bases. Germline V gene data show CDR1 as SEHNR and CDR2 as FQNEAQ (reference sequence). CDR3 nucleotides: TGTGCCAGCAGCTACGCCTCTGGGAGCTCCTACGAGCAGTACTTC. As protein: CASSYASGSSYEQYF.

This clonotype was counted ten times or more. The CDR3 nucleotides are TGTGCCAGCAGTTTTGATGCCAAAAACATTCAGTACTTC. It is translated as CASSFDAKNIQYF. The rearrangement uses TRBV12-3 or TRBV12-4 and TRBJ2-4; D uncertain. V gave up 3 bases and J gave up 1 base, with 4 bases separating them. This CDR3 spans 13 amino acids.

This clonotype was detected ten times or more. The chain links TRBV20-1 to TRBJ2-7; 8 nucleotides align to TRBD2. The CDR3 contains 15 residues. V lost 0 bases and J lost 2; bases outside the gene matches: 6. Germline CDR1 and CDR2: DFQATT and SNEGSKA (reference sequence). CDR3 sequence: CSAREGGRSAYEQYF. CDR3 DNA: TGCAGTGCTAGAGAGGGCGGGAGGTCCGCCTACGAGCAGTACTTC.

The sample holds a few counts of this clonotype. CDR3 amino acids: CASTGTHQETQYF. DNA of the CDR3: TGTGCCAGTACCGGGACACACCAAGAGACCCAGTACTTC. The chain is built from TRBV19 and TRBJ2-5, with D possibly TRBD1 on 6 matching bases. CDR3 length: 13 residues. Trimming removed 7 bases from V and 0 bases from J, with 9 bases in between. Looked up from germline, CDR1 is LNHDA and CDR2 is SQIVND (reference sequence).

The rearrangement joins TRBV2 to TRBJ1-4, with TRBD1 matching 9 bases. CDR1 SNHLY and CDR2 FYNNEI come from the germline V gene. The CDR3 is 13 residues long. Losses at the gene ends were 5 bases for V and 7 bases for J; bases not matched to a gene: 2. The CDR3 bases are TGTGCCAGCAGTTGGACAGGGGTTGAAAAACTGTTTTTT. The encoded protein is CASSWTGVEKLFF.

This clonotype has a handful of counts. The chain couples TRBV6-1 to TRBJ1-1; possibly TRBD1 for D (6 bases). Trimming took 5 bases from V and 1 from J, leaving 14 bases between them. The CDR3 covers 15 residues. Germline V gene sequence: CDR1 MNHNS, CDR2 SASEGT. In DNA form, the CDR3 reads TGTGCCAGCAGTCGAGGGGAAGGGGGGAACACTGAAGCTTTCTTT. It yields the protein CASSRGEGGNTEAFF.

This clonotype was found many times. This chain joins TRBV7-9 and TRBJ2-1; TRBD2 is a possible D gene (6 bases). CDR1 and CDR2 (germline): SEHNR, FQNEAQ (reference sequence). This CDR3 contains 13 residues. Between the trimmed V and J ends, which lost 3 bases and 7 bases, there was a span of 10 bases. CDR3 residues: CASSFRGGNEQFF. Written as DNA, the CDR3 is TGTGCCAGCAGCTTTCGGGGAGGTAATGAGCAGTTCTTC.